This passage covers 30 T cell receptor beta chains from one sample sequenced in a study of beta chain features in type 1 diabetes. Overall study findings and caveats: Type 1 diabetes patients had TCRB CDR3s that were shorter (moderately but significantly so) in all four CD4+ subsets.

Expressed TCRB transcripts were sequenced because the entire RNA isolate underwent reverse transcription. Using immunoSEQ multiplex PCR, the repertoire was profiled, and TCRdb retains in-frame clones only, with some absent. The sample carries about 700,000 clones, under 15% recorded once. No cognate antigen is known for these TCRs. Sequenced material: naive CD4+ T cells from blood. The source is a man between 18 and 35 years old with type 1 diabetes.

This clone turned up a few times. The chain uses TRBV5-6 and TRBJ2-2; unclear D gene. The CDR3 has 15 amino acids. V was trimmed by 0 bases and J by 7 bases, leaving 13 bases between them. Germline V lookup: CDR1 SGHDT, CDR2 YYEEEE. The CDR3 DNA reads TGTGCCAGCAGCTTGGCCTCCCCGGTAGGCGGGGAGCTGTTTTTT. Protein sequence: CASSLASPVGGELFF.

Points on this clone: The same CDR3 can be traced to other DNA sequences in this sample. CDR3 nucleotides: TGTGCCAGCTCACTCGGGGAGAACACTGAAGCTTTCTTT. This sequence encodes CASSLGENTEAFF. V and J are TRBV18 and TRBJ1-1; D ambiguous. The CDR3 is 13 amino acids. Germline CDR1 KGHSH, CDR2 LQKENI. V was trimmed by 4 bases and J by 1 base, leaving 7 bases between them.

The V call is TRBV7-8, the J call TRBJ2-7; D not certain. The CDR3 contains 13 residues. V shed 5 bases and J shed 4 bases, with 12 bases lying between them. Germline lookup yields CDR1 SGHVS and CDR2 FQNEAQ. The CDR3 region has the DNA TGTGCCAGCAGCGTAGTATGGGGTTACGAGCAGTACTTC. This encodes CASSVVWGYEQYF.

This clone has more than one count but fewer than ten. The V gene is TRBV5-4, the J gene TRBJ2-1, with D unclear. The germline CDR1 and CDR2 sequences are SGHNT and YYREEE (reference sequence). CDR3 length: 12 amino acids. Trimming took 0 bases from V and 10 from J, leaving 8 bases between them. CDR3 DNA sequence: TGTGCCAGCAGCTTGGAGGGCCCGGAGCAGTTCTTC. Translation: CASSLEGPEQFF.

This clone occurred a few times. The chain uses TRBV7-2 and TRBJ2-5, with a possible D match to TRBD1 (5 bases). CDR3 length: 14 residues. Trimming removed 3 bases at V and 5 bases at J, with 13 bases between. The germline V gene has CDR1 SGHTA and CDR2 FQGNSA. This chain's CDR3 is CASSFRQRMETQYF. CDR3 in DNA: TGTGCCAGCAGCTTCCGACAGAGAATGGAGACCCAGTACTTC.

The rearrangement joins TRBV6-5 to TRBJ1-2; no firm D call. The CDR3 runs 14 residues. V lost 4 bases, J lost 3 bases, and 12 bases lay in between. The germline CDR1 and CDR2 sequences are MNHEY and SVGAGI. In nucleotides, the CDR3 is TGTGCCAGCAGTTCCCCCAGAAAAGACTATGGCTACACCTTC. It translates to CASSSPRKDYGYTF.

J is TRBJ1-4 and V is TRBV25-1, with D possibly being TRBD1 (5 bases). Germline CDR1 MGHDK, CDR2 SYGVNS. Trimming took off 6 bases at V and 5 bases at J, with 16 bases between the two ends. The CDR3 is 15 amino acids. The CDR3 DNA follows: TGTGCCAGCAGCCCGGGACGGGCCCCGAATGAAAAACTGTTTTTT. Protein sequence: CASSPGRAPNEKLFF.

This clone was picked up a small number of times. V gene TRBV5-1 combines with J gene TRBJ1-2; no definite D call. The CDR3 runs to 13 residues. With 0 bases removed from V and 5 bases from J, the gap between germline ends came to 8 bases. Germline V CDR1 and CDR2: SGHRS, YFSETQ. CDR3 sequence (DNA): TGCGCCAGCAGCTTGGCCGTGCGGTATGGCTACACCTTC. This encodes CASSLAVRYGYTF.

This clone was seen only a few times. The rearrangement links TRBV2 to TRBJ1-5, with D hard to call. CDR1 SNHLY and CDR2 FYNNEI come from the germline V gene. The V end was cut by 10 bases, the J end by 2 bases, with 15 bases between. This CDR3 has 14 amino acids. CDR3 coding DNA: TGTGCCACCCAGCGGGGTTCGGGCAATCAGCCCCAGCATTTT. It is translated as CATQRGSGNQPQHF.

The chain is built from TRBV6-5 and TRBJ2-3; D is tentatively TRBD1 or TRBD2 (6 bases each). V was trimmed by 4 bases and J by 4 bases, leaving 9 bases between them. Per germline, CDR1 MNHEY and CDR2 SVGAGI. There are 13 residues in the CDR3. In nucleotides, the CDR3 is TGTGCCAGCAGTTCAGGGGAGGCAGATACGCAGTATTTT. Translating it yields CASSSGEADTQYF.

J is TRBJ2-7 and V is TRBV5-1, with D unresolved. Trimming cost V 0 bases and J 2 bases, with 9 bases left between them. Germline assignment: CDR1 SGHRS and CDR2 YFSETQ. This CDR3 spans 14 amino acids. The CDR3 loop reads CASSLDPTTYEQYF. CDR3 in DNA: TGCGCCAGCAGCTTGGATCCCACAACCTACGAGCAGTACTTC.

The chain joins TRBV19 to TRBJ2-1; TRBD2 aligns across 7 bases. From germline, CDR1 is LNHDA and CDR2 SQIVND (reference sequence). This CDR3 spans 12 amino acids. J gave up 15 bases and V 10 bases, and 15 bases lay outside the gene matches. CDR3 residues: CATAEVGGGPFF. In DNA, the CDR3 is TGTGCCACGGCCGAGGTCGGGGGAGGGCCGTTCTTC.

The V gene is TRBV5-1, the J gene TRBJ1-2; D is uncertain. In germline, CDR1 is SGHRS, CDR2 YFSETQ. This CDR3 region has 14 residues. The ends were cut back, 2 bases at V and 1 base at J, with 9 bases in the middle. In DNA, the CDR3 is TGCGCCAGCAGCTTAGGAGGAATTAACTATGGCTACACCTTC. Translated, it gives CASSLGGINYGYTF. The whole variable domain, remainder taken from reference TRBV5-1 and TRBJ1-2, is KAGVTQTPRYLIKTRGQQVTLSCSPISGHRSVSWYQQTPGQGLQFLFEYFSETQRNKGNFPGRFSGRQFSNSRSEMNVSTLELGDSALYLCASSLGGINYGYTFGSGTRLTVV.

The chain joins TRBV6-5 to TRBJ1-2; D is unresolved. This CDR3 region has 14 residues. Germline V gene data show CDR1 as MNHEY and CDR2 as SVGAGI. Deletions cut 5 bases from V and 2 bases from J, with 12 bases between. The CDR3 reads CASSEVGRNYGYTF. DNA for the CDR3: TGTGCCAGCAGTGAAGTAGGGCGGAACTATGGCTACACCTTC.

This chain connects TRBV29-1 to TRBJ2-5; D remains ambiguous. Trimming stripped 8 bases from V and 2 bases from J, with 9 bases between. This CDR3 spans 11 amino acids. Germline V lookup: CDR1 SQVTM, CDR2 ANQGSEA. The CDR3 nucleotides are TGCAGCTTCGGACGTCAAGAGACCCAGTACTTC. Translation gives CSFGRQETQYF. The complete variable domain, with remaining parts taken from reference TRBV29-1 and TRBJ2-5, reads SAVISQKPSRDICQRGTSLTIQCQVDSQVTMMFWYRQQPGQSLTLIATANQGSEATYESGFVIDKFPISRPNLTFSTLTVSNMSPEDSSIYLCSFGRQETQYFGPGTRLLVL.

The chain combines TRBV7-8 with TRBJ1-5; D may be TRBD1 (5 bases). Trimming cost V 5 bases and J 8 bases, with 19 bases left between them. CDR3 length: 15 residues. Germline-derived CDR1 and CDR2 are SGHVS and FQNEAQ. The CDR3 sequence is CASSLVGDARKPQHF. The CDR3 DNA follows: TGTGCCAGCAGCCTAGTGGGGGATGCTCGGAAGCCCCAGCATTTT.

There are a few counts of this clone. This specimen includes other DNA sequences encoding the same CDR3. This chain connects TRBV20-1 to TRBJ2-7, with D unclear. The CDR3 totals 11 residues. Germline CDR1 reads DFQATT; CDR2 reads SNEGSKA (reference sequence). Trimming removed 3 bases from V and 4 bases from J, with 7 bases in between. CDR3 DNA: TGCAGTGCTAGTTCTGGGTACGAGCAGTACTTC. This translates into CSASSGYEQYF.

The table lists this clone with a few counts. V usage is TRBV19 and J usage is TRBJ2-1; D call uncertain. V lost 6 bases to trimming and J lost 7 bases, with 10 bases between them. Germline CDR1 reads LNHDA; CDR2 reads SQIVND (reference sequence). This CDR3 is 12 amino acids long. CDR3 sequence reads: CASRPGGNEQFF. The CDR3 region has the DNA TGTGCCAGTAGGCCGGGTGGTAATGAGCAGTTCTTC.

The rearrangement uses TRBV30 and TRBJ2-1; TRBD2 might be the D (6 bases). From germline, CDR1 is GTSNPN and CDR2 SVGIG (reference sequence). The CDR3 contains 16 residues. Trimming removed 0 bases from V and 4 bases from J, with 16 bases in between. CDR3 DNA sequence: TGTGCCTGGAGTGTCTCACCCGGGAGCCGTTACAATGAGCAGTTCTTC. It yields the protein CAWSVSPGSRYNEQFF.

The chain combines TRBV6-1 with TRBJ1-1; the D gene is possibly TRBD1 (6 bases). Trimming left V 6 bases short and J 4 bases short, with 15 bases between. Germline lookup yields CDR1 MNHNS and CDR2 SASEGT. The CDR3 extends over 14 amino acids. The CDR3 sequence: CASSPQGGGTEAFF. Here the CDR3 DNA reads TGTGCCAGCAGCCCACAGGGCGGGGGCACTGAAGCTTTCTTT.

This chain connects TRBV29-1 to TRBJ2-1; D uncertain. Looked up from germline, CDR1 is SQVTM and CDR2 is ANQGSEA. This CDR3 is built from 12 residues. Trimming removed 3 bases at V and 4 bases at J, with 7 bases between. The CDR3 DNA is TGCAGCGTTGAGCCCGAGTACAATGAGCAGTTCTTC. Amino acid sequence: CSVEPEYNEQFF.

Turning to this clone: This sample includes further DNA sequences coding for the same CDR3. The chain couples TRBV30 to TRBJ1-2; D is ambiguous. This CDR3 comprises 13 residues. Germline V lookup: CDR1 GTSNPN, CDR2 SVGIG (reference sequence). The germline V and J ends were trimmed by 0 bases and 10 bases, with 15 bases remaining between them. Here the CDR3 reads CAWSVVPDGSYTF. The CDR3 DNA sequence: TGTGCCTGGAGTGTGGTTCCGGACGGATCCTACACCTTC.

This clone came up a few times. The chain joins TRBV7-2 to TRBJ2-3; TRBD1 matches at 10 bases. Trimming removed 1 base from V and 6 bases from J; junction bases left unmatched: 7. The CDR3 loop spans 16 amino acids. Looked up from germline, CDR1 is SGHTA and CDR2 is FQGNSA. Written as DNA, the CDR3 is TGTGCCAGCAGCTTAGAGGGACAGGGGCATCAGGATACGCAGTATTTT. It translates to CASSLEGQGHQDTQYF. Filled out from reference TRBV7-2 and TRBJ2-3, the complete variable domain reads GAGVSQSPSNKVTEKGKDVELRCDPISGHTALYWYRQSLGQGLEFLIYFQGNSAPDKSGLPSDRFSAERTGGSVSTLTIQRTQQEDSAVYLCASSLEGQGHQDTQYFGPGTRLTVL.

The chain uses TRBV6-5 and TRBJ2-5; 7 nucleotides align to TRBD1. The CDR3 runs 15 residues. CDR1 MNHEY and CDR2 SVGAGI come from the germline V gene. V lost 7 bases, J lost 5 bases, and 13 bases stayed unmatched. The CDR3 protein is CASTTIQGRGETQYF. Here the CDR3 DNA reads TGTGCCAGCACCACGATACAGGGGCGAGGGGAGACCCAGTACTTC.

As concerns this clone: Distinct nucleotide sequences in the sample also encode this CDR3. The chain couples TRBV29-1 to TRBJ2-2; 13 bases align to TRBD2. The V and J ends lost 4 bases and 3 bases, in that order; junction bases with no gene match: 2. Germline CDR1 reads SQVTM; CDR2 reads ANQGSEA. The CDR3 sequence is 15 residues long. CDR3 DNA: TGCAGCGTTGGTGGACTAGCGGGGGACACCGGGGAGCTGTTTTTT. This sequence encodes CSVGGLAGDTGELFF.

The chain links TRBV5-6 to TRBJ1-6; no reliable D call. Looked up from germline, CDR1 is SGHDT and CDR2 is YYEEEE. V was pared by 0 bases and J by 6 bases, with 7 bases between. CDR3 length: 14 residues. In DNA form, the CDR3 reads TGTGCCAGCAGCTTGGTGTCAGTTAATTCACCCCTCCACTTT. Its protein product is CASSLVSVNSPLHF.

V gene TRBV30 combines with J gene TRBJ2-5, with D hard to call. The V end was cut by 5 bases, the J end by 9 bases, with 13 bases between. This CDR3 is built from 11 residues. Germline loops: CDR1 GTSNPN, CDR2 SVGIG (reference sequence). This CDR3 is CAWGALVAQYF. DNA of the CDR3: TGTGCCTGGGGTGCCCTTGTGGCCCAGTACTTC. Supplemented by reference TRBV30 and TRBJ2-5, the full variable domain reads SQTIHQWPATLVQPVGSPLSLECTVEGTSNPNLYWYRQAAGRGLQLLFYSVGIGQISSEVPQNLSASRPQDRQFILSSKKLLLSDSGFYLCAWGALVAQYFGPGTRLLVL.

This sequence joins TRBV6-6 and TRBJ1-5, with D possibly TRBD1 on 6 matching bases. The germline gives CDR1 MNHNY, CDR2 SVGAGI (reference sequence). V lost 0 bases to trimming and J lost 9 bases, with 9 bases between them. The CDR3 consists of 13 residues. The CDR3 region has the DNA TGTGCCAGCAGTTACTCGGACAGTCCGCCCCAGCATTTT. Protein: CASSYSDSPPQHF.

The table lists this clone with a few counts. V gene TRBV29-1 combines with J gene TRBJ1-4; the D gene is possibly TRBD1 (6 bases). The V and J ends lost 7 bases and 4 bases respectively, with 19 bases between them. The CDR3 runs 15 residues. CDR1 and CDR2 from the germline V gene are SQVTM and ANQGSEA. The CDR3 DNA reads TGCAGCGCCGGGGACACCCTAGGGGGTAATGAAAAACTGTTTTTT. This gives the protein CSAGDTLGGNEKLFF.

The rearrangement uses TRBV9 and TRBJ2-2; perhaps D is TRBD1 or TRBD2 (5 bases each). Trimming pared 2 bases from V and 6 bases from J, leaving 11 bases between. Germline CDR1 reads SGDLS; CDR2 reads YYNGEE. The CDR3 runs to 14 residues. CDR3: CASSVGPLSGELFF. The CDR3 nucleotides read TGTGCCAGCAGCGTGGGACCTCTGTCCGGGGAGCTGTTTTTT.